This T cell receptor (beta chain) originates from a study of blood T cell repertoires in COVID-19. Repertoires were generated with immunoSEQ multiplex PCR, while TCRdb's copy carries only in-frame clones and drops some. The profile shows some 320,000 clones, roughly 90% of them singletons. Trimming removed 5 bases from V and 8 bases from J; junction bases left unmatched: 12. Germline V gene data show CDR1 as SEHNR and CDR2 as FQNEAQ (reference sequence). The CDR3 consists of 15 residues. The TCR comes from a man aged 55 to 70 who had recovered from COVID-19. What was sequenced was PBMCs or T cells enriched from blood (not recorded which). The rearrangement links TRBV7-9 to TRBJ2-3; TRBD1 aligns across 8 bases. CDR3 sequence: CASSPRTGRIGTQYF. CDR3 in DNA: TGTGCCAGCAGCCCCCGGACAGGGCGGATTGGTACGCAGTATTTT.